These 4 T cell receptor beta chains share one sample of origin, sequenced in a study of blood T cell repertoires in COVID-19. Some clones are missing from TCRdb's copy, which holds only in-frame ones; the method was immunoSEQ multiplex PCR. Of fewer than 200,000 clones in the sample, 78% were seen once. The source material was PBMCs or T cells enriched from blood (not recorded which). These receptors came from a woman in her forties or fifties who had recovered from COVID-19.

The rearrangement links TRBV20-1 to TRBJ2-4; D possibly corresponds to TRBD2 (6 bases). Germline-derived CDR1 and CDR2 are DFQATT and SNEGSKA (reference sequence). The germline V and J ends were trimmed by 3 bases and 1 base, with 13 bases remaining between them. The CDR3 runs 15 residues. CDR3 residues: CSASRPGAAKNIQYF. The CDR3 DNA is TGCAGTGCTAGTAGGCCGGGAGCGGCCAAAAACATTCAGTACTTC.

This clone was observed a few times. This sequence joins TRBV7-8 and TRBJ2-2; 8 bases are a match to TRBD1. The V gene end was trimmed by 5 bases and the J gene end by 5 bases; junction bases not matched to a gene: 10. The CDR3 length is 16 residues. Germline V gene data show CDR1 as SGHVS and CDR2 as FQNEAQ. The CDR3 here is CASSPQGALGTGELFF. CDR3 sequence (DNA): TGTGCCAGCAGCCCGCAGGGGGCCCTCGGAACCGGGGAGCTGTTTTTT.

The count of this clone is one. The CDR3, as DNA: TGTGCCACCGCCTCTGCGGGCAATCAGCCCCAGCATTTT. Protein sequence: CATASAGNQPQHF. The chain links TRBV24-1 to TRBJ1-5, with D hard to call. The V gene lost 9 bases and the J gene lost 2 bases, with 10 bases spanning the gap. This CDR3 spans 13 amino acids. Germline V gene data show CDR1 as KGHDR and CDR2 as SFDVKD.

The rearrangement uses TRBV2 and TRBJ2-2; 8 bases align to TRBD1. Germline-derived CDR1 and CDR2 are SNHLY and FYNNEI. With 6 bases clipped from V and 7 bases from J, the junction kept 7 bases outside the gene matches. There are 14 residues in the CDR3. The CDR3 sequence is CASSVTGVSGELFF. The CDR3 nucleotides are TGTGCCAGCAGCGTGACAGGGGTTAGCGGGGAGCTGTTTTTT.